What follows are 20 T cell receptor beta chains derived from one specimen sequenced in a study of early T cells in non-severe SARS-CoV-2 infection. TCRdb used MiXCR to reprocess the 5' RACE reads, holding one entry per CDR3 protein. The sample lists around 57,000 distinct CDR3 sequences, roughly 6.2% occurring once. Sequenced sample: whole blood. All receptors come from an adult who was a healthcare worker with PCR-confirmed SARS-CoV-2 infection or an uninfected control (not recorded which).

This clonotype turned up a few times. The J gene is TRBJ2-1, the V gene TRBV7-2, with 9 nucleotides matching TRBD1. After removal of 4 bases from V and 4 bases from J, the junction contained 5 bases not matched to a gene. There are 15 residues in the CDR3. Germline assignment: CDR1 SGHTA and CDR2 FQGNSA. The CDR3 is CASSWGQGEYNEQFF. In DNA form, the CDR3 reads TGTGCCAGCAGCTGGGGACAGGGAGAGTACAATGAGCAGTTCTTC. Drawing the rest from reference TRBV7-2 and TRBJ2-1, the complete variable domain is GAGVSQSPSNKVTEKGKDVELRCDPISGHTALYWYRQSLGQGLEFLIYFQGNSAPDKSGLPSDRFSAERTGGSVSTLTIQRTQQEDSAVYLCASSWGQGEYNEQFFGPGTRLTVL.

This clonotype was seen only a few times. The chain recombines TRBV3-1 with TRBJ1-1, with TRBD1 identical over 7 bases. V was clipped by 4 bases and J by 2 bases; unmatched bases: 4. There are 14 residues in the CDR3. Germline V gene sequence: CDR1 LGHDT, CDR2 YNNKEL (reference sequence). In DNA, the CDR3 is TGTGCCAGCAGCCCGGGACAGTTTAACACTGAAGCTTTCTTT. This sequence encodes CASSPGQFNTEAFF.

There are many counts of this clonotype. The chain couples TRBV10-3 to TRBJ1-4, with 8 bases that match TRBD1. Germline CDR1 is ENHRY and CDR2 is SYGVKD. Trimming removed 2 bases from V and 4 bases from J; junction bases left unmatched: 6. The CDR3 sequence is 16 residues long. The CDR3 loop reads CAISEGAGGHNEKLFF. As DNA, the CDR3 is TGTGCCATCAGTGAGGGGGCAGGGGGCCATAATGAAAAACTGTTTTTT.

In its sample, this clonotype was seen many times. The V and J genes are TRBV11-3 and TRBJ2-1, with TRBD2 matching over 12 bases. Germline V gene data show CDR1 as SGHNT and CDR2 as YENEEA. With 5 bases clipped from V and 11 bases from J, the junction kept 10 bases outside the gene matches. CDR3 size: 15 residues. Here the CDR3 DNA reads TGTGCCAGCAGCACCAGGACTAGCGGGGTCCGAAAGCAGTTCTTC. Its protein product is CASSTRTSGVRKQFF. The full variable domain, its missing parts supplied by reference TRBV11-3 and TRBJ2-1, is EAGVVQSPRYKIIEKKQPVAFWCNPISGHNTLYWYLQNLGQGPELLIRYENEEAVDDSQLPKDRFSAERLKGVDSTLKIQPAELGDSAVYLCASSTRTSGVRKQFFGPGTRLTVL.

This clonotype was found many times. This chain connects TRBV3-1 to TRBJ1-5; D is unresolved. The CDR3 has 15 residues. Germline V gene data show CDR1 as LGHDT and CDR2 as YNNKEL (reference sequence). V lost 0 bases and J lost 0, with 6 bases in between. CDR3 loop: CASSQEGISNQPQHF. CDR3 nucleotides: TGTGCCAGCAGCCAAGAAGGGATTAGCAATCAGCCCCAGCATTTT.

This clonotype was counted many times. CDR3 coding DNA: TGTGCCTGGAACCCAGGGATTGGGGAAAAACTGTTTTTT. This gives the protein CAWNPGIGEKLFF. The rearrangement uses TRBV30 and TRBJ1-4; the D gene is possibly TRBD1 (5 bases). Germline V gives CDR1 GTSNPN, CDR2 SVGIG (reference sequence). The V gene lost 4 bases and the J gene lost 8 bases, with 14 bases spanning the gap. This CDR3 region has 13 residues.

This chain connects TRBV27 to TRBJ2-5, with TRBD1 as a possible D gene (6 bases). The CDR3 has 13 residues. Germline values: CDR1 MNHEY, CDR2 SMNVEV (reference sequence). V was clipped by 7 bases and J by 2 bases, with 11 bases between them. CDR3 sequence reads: CASKKQGQETQYF. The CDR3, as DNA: TGTGCCAGCAAAAAACAGGGTCAAGAGACCCAGTACTTC.

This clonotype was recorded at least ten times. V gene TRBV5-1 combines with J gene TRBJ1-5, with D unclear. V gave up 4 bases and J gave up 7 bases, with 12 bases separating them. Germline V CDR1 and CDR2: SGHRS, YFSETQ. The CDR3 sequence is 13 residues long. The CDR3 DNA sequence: TGCGCCAGCAGCGTAGAGAGTGGGCAGCCCCAGCATTTT. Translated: CASSVESGQPQHF.

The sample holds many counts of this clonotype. CDR3 coding DNA: TGTGCCAGCAGCCCCCTCCCGGGACAGAAGTTAAACTATGGCTACACCTTC. It encodes CASSPLPGQKLNYGYTF. The chain is built from TRBV9 and TRBJ1-2; TRBD1 agrees at 7 bases. Germline CDR1 reads SGDLS; CDR2 reads YYNGEE. Trimming took 4 bases from V and 2 from J; bases not matched to a gene: 14. The CDR3 extends over 17 amino acids.

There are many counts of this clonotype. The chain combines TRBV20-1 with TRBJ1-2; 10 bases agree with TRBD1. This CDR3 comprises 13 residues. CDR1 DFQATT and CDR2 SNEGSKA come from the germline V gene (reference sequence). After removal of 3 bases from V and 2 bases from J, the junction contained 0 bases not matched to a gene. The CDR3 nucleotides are TGCAGTGCTAGGGACAGGGGGAACTATGGCTACACCTTC. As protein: CSARDRGNYGYTF.

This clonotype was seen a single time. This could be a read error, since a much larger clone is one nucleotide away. The CDR3 DNA reads as TGTGCCAGCAGCTTGAGGCCCGACTCAGATACGCAGTATTTT. The encoded protein is CASSLRPDSDTQYF. This chain links TRBV5-5 with TRBJ2-3; D ambiguous. CDR3 length: 14 residues. Trimming removed 1 base at V and 4 bases at J, with 10 bases between. The germline V gene encodes CDR1 SGHKS and CDR2 YYEKEE (reference sequence).

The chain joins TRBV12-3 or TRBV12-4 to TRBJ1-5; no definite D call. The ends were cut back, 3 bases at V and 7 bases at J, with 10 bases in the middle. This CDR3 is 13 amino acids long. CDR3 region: CASSLGNLQPQHF. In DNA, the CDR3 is TGTGCCAGCAGTTTGGGGAACCTCCAGCCCCAGCATTTT.

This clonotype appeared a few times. The CDR3 is CASSLTGAWQETQYF. The CDR3 bases are TGTGCCAGCAGCCTGACAGGGGCATGGCAAGAGACCCAGTACTTC. The chain carries TRBV7-6 and TRBJ2-5, with 8 bases fitting TRBD1. Germline CDR1 and CDR2: SGHVS and FNYEAQ. The CDR3 extends over 15 amino acids. Trimming cost V 5 bases and J 2 bases; bases outside gene matches: 7.

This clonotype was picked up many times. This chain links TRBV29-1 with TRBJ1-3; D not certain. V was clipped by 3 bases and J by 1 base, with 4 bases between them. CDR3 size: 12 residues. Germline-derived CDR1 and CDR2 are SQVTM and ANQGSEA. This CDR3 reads CSVEGSGNTIYF. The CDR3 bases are TGCAGCGTTGAGGGTTCTGGAAACACCATATATTTT.

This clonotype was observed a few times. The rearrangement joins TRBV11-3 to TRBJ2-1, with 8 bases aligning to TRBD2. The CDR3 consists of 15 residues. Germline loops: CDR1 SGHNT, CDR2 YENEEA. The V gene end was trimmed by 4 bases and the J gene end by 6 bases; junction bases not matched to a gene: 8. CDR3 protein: CASSSMTSEFNEQFF. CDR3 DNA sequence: TGTGCCAGCAGCTCGATGACTAGCGAGTTCAATGAGCAGTTCTTC.

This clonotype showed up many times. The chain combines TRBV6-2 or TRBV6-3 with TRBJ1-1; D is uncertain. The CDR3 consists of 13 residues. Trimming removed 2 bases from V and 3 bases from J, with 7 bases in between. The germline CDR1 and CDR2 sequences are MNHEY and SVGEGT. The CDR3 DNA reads TGTGCCAGCAGTTACGAGATGTACACTGAAGCTTTCTTT. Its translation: CASSYEMYTEAFF.

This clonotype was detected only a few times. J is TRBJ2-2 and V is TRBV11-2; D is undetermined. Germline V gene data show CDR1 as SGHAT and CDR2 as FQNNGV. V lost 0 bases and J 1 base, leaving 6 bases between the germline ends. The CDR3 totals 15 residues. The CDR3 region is CASSLESGNTGELFF. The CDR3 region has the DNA TGTGCCAGCAGCTTAGAGTCAGGGAACACCGGGGAGCTGTTTTTT.

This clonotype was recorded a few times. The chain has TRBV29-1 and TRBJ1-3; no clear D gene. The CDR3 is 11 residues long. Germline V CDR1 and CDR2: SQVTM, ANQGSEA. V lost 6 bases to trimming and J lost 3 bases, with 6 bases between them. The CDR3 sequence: CSVADGNTIYF. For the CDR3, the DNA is TGCAGCGTCGCTGATGGAAACACCATATATTTT.

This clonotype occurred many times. The CDR3 loop reads CASSHEEAGGRDTQYF. Written as DNA, the CDR3 is TGTGCCAGCAGTCATGAGGAAGCGGGGGGGCGCGATACGCAGTATTTT. The rearrangement links TRBV2 to TRBJ2-3; TRBD2 aligns across 10 bases. The CDR3 extends over 16 amino acids. The trim removed 5 bases at V and 6 bases at J, leaving 11 bases unmatched. Germline values: CDR1 SNHLY, CDR2 FYNNEI.

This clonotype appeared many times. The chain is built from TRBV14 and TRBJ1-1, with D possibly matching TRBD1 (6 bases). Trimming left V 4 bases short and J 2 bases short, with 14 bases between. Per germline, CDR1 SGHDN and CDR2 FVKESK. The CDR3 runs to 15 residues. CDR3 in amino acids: CASSPLRGHNTEAFF. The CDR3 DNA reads TGTGCCAGCAGCCCCCTTAGGGGACACAACACTGAAGCTTTCTTT.